The clone carrying this T cell receptor beta chain was seen more than once but under ten times. The antigen is not known. TCRdb processed the 5' RACE reads anew with MiXCR; each CDR3 protein has one entry. The sample carries tens of thousands of distinct CDR3 sequences, about 28% recorded once. Memory CD4+ T cells were sorted as CD4+CD45RO+CD25- cells. General study points: Tumor memory CD4+ T cell TCR gene usage was found to cluster with blood and lymph node memory CD4+ cells and with lymph node naive CD4+ cells.

The CDR3 extends over 13 amino acids. Germline V gives CDR1 SGHRS, CDR2 YFSETQ. Between the trimmed V and J ends, which lost 4 bases and 5 bases, there was a span of 12 bases. The sequence derives from a female donor with breast cancer. The sequenced sample was tumor-infiltrating memory CD4+ T cells sorted from the breast tumor. Subset indicated: memory CD4+ T cells, CD4+CD45RO+CD25-. The chain uses TRBV5-1 and TRBJ1-2; possibly TRBD1 for D (6 bases). For the CDR3, the DNA is TGCGCCAGCAGCCCATGGACAGATTATGGCTACACCTTC. It specifies CASSPWTDYGYTF.